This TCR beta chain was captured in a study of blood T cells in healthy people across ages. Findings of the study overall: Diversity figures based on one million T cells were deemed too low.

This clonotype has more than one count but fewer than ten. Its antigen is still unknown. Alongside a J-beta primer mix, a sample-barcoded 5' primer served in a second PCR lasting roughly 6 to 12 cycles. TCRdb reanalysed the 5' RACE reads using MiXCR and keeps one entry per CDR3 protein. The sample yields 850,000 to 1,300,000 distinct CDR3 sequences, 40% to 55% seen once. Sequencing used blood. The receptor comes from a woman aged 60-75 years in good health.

CDR3 region: CSASQWDEQFF. CDR3 coding DNA: TGCAGTGCTAGCCAGTGGGATGAGCAGTTCTTC. The V gene is TRBV20-1, the J gene TRBJ2-1; D not resolved. The germline V and J ends were trimmed by 3 bases and 8 bases, with 8 bases remaining between them. There are 11 residues in the CDR3. Germline lookup yields CDR1 DFQATT and CDR2 SNEGSKA (reference sequence).